This TCR beta chain was sequenced during a study of T cell responses to AZD1222 COVID-19 vaccine. Study results and limitations: When two AZD1222 doses had been given, Spike-specific TCR breadth and depth rose. Spike as a whole was targeted by vaccine-associated CD4 TCRs, dominant at 160-218 and 743-854.

Comment on this clone: Its antigen remains unidentified.

With 6 bases removed from V and 4 bases from J, the gap between germline ends came to 12 bases. This CDR3 is built from 13 residues. The germline V gene encodes CDR1 MNHEY and CDR2 SVGAGI. The data were produced by immunoSEQ multiplex PCR, yet TCRdb's version contains in-frame clones alone and is incomplete. The table lists 65,000 to 85,000 clones, 70% to 90% of them singletons, with more than 9% in the top ten. The source material was peripheral blood, sampled 28 days after the second AZD1222 dose. The receptor's source is an adult who received the AZD1222 COVID-19 vaccine. The chain is built from TRBV6-5 and TRBJ1-2; D gene unclear. CDR3 residues: CASSDPGSYGYTF. The CDR3 nucleotides are TGTGCCAGCAGCGATCCCGGGAGCTATGGCTACACCTTC.